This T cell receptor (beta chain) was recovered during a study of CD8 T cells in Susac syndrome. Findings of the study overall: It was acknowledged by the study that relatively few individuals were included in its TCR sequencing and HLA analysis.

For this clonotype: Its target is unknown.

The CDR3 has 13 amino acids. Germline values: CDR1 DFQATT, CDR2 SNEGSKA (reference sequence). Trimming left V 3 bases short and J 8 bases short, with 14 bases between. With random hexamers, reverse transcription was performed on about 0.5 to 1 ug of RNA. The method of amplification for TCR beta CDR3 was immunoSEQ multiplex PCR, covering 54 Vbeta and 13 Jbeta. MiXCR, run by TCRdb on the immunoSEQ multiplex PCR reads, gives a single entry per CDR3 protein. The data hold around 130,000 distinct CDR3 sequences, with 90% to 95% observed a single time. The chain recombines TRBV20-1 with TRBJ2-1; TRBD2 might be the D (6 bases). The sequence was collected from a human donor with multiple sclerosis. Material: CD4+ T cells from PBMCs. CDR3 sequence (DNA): TGCAGTGCTAGGGGACTTGCTGGCGATGAGCAGTTCTTC. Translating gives CSARGLAGDEQFF.